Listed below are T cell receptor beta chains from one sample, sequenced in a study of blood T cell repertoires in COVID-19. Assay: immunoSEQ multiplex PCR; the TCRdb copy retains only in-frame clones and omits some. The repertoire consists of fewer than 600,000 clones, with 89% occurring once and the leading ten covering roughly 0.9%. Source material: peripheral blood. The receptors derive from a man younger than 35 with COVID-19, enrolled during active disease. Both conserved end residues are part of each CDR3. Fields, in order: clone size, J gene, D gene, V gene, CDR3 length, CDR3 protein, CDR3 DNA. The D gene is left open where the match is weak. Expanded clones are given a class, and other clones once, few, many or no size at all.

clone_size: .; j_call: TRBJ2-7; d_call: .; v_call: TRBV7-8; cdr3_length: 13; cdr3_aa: CASSLRGLAEQYF; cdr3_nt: TGTGCCAGCAGCTTAAGGGGTCTTGCCGAGCAGTACTTC
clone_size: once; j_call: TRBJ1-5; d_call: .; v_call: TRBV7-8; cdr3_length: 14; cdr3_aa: CASSTRMSNQPQHF; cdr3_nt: TGTGCCAGCAGCACCAGGATGAGCAATCAGCCCCAGCATTTT
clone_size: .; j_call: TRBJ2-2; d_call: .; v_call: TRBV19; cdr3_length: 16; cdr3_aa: CASSRLLDWNTGELFF; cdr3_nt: TGTGCCAGTAGTAGATTACTAGACTGGAACACCGGGGAGCTGTTTTTT
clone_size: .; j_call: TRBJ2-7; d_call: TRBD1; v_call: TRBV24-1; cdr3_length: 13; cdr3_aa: CATKGTGGDEQYF; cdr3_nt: TGTGCCACCAAGGGGACAGGGGGCGACGAGCAGTACTTC
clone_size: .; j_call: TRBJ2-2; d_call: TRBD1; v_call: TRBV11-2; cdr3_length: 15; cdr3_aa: CASRTTGGVTGELFF; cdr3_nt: TGTGCCAGCAGGACGACAGGGGGCGTGACCGGGGAGCTGTTTTTT
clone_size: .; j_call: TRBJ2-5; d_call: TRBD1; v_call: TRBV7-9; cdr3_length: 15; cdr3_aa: CASTRGQGPQETQYF; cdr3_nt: TGTGCCAGCACCCGCGGACAGGGGCCACAAGAGACCCAGTACTTC
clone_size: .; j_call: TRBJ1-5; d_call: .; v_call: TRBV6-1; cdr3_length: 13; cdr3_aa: CASSEQGYQPQHF; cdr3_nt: TGTGCCAGCAGTGAGCAGGGGTATCAGCCCCAGCATTTT
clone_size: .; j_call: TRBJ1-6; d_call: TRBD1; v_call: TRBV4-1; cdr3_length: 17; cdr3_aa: CASSQALGTAYNSPLHF; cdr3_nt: TGCGCCAGCAGCCAAGCCCTGGGGACAGCATATAATTCACCCCTCCACTTT
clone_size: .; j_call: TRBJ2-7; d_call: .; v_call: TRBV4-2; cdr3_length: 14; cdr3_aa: CASSSGRGRYEQYF; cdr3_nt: TGTGCCAGCAGTTCTGGCAGGGGCCGCTACGAGCAGTACTTC
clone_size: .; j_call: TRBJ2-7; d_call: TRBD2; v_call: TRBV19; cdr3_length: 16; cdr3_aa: CASSIDPEGGLYEQYF; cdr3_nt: TGTGCCAGTAGTATAGATCCCGAGGGAGGGCTCTACGAGCAGTACTTC
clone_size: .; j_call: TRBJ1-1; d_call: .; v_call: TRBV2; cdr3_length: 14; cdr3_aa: CASSGGSWEGEAFF; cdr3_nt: TGTGCCAGCAGTGGGGGCTCGTGGGAAGGTGAAGCTTTCTTT
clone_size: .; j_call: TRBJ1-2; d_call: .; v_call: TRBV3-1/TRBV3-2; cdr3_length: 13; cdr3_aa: CASSQGPIQGYTF; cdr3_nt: TGTGCCAGCAGCCAAGGTCCCATCCAGGGCTACACCTTC
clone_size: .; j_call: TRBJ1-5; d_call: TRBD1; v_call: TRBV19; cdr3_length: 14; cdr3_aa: CASGGQHSNQPQHF; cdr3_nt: TGTGCCAGTGGGGGACAGCATAGCAATCAGCCCCAGCATTTT
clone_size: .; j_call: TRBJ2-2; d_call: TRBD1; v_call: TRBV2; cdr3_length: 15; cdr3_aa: CASSVKGQGTGELFF; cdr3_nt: TGTGCCAGCAGCGTAAAAGGACAGGGGACCGGGGAGCTGTTTTTT
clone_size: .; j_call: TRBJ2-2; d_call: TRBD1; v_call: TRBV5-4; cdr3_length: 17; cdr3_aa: CASSTGGDRGYSGELFF; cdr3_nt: TGTGCCAGCAGTACCGGTGGAGACAGGGGGTATTCCGGGGAGCTGTTTTTT
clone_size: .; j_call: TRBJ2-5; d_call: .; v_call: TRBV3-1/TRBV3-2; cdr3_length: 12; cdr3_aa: CASSPGLTAWYF; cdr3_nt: TGTGCCAGCAGCCCGGGACTGACCGCATGGTACTTC
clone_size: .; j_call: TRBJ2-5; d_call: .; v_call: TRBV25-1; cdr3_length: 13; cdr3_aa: CASSWSDQETQYF; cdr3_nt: TGTGCCAGCAGTTGGTCAGACCAAGAGACCCAGTACTTC
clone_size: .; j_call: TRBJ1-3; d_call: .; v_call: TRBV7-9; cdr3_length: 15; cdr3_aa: CASSTDRITGNTIYF; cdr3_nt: TGTGCCAGCAGCACAGACAGGATAACTGGAAACACCATATATTTT
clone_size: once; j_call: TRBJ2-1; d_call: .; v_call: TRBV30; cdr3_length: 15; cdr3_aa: CAWTPLLGGTNEQFF; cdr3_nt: TGTGCCTGGACCCCCCTGTTGGGCGGGACCAATGAGCAGTTCTTC
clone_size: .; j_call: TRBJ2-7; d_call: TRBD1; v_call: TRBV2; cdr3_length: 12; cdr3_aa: CASNRQGGEQYF; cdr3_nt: TGTGCCAGCAACCGACAGGGCGGCGAGCAGTACTTC
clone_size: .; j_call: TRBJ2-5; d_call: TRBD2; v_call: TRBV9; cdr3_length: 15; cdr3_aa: CASSVDTSGGETQYF; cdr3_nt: TGTGCCAGCAGCGTAGATACTAGCGGGGGAGAGACCCAGTACTTC
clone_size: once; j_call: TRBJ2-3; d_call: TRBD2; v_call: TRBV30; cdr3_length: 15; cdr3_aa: CAWTLASGTGDTQYF; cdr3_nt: TGTGCCTGGACGTTGGCTAGCGGGACCGGAGATACGCAGTATTTT
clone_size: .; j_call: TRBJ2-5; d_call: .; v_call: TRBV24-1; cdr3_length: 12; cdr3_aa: CATSDSSETQYF; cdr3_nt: TGTGCCACCAGTGACTCTAGTGAGACCCAGTACTTC
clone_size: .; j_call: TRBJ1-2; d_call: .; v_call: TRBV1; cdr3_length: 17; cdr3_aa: CTSSQDRGRVFLSGYTF; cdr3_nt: TGCACCAGCAGCCAAGATCGGGGAAGGGTTTTTCTTAGCGGCTACACCTTC
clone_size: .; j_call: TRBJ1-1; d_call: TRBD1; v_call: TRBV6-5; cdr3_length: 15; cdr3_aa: CASRSFPGTEGAAFF; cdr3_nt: TGTGCCAGCAGATCCTTTCCTGGGACAGAAGGAGCAGCTTTCTTT
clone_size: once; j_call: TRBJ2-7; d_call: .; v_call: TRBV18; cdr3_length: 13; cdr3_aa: CASSPMQGYEQYF; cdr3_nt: TGTGCCAGCTCACCAATGCAGGGGTACGAGCAGTACTTC
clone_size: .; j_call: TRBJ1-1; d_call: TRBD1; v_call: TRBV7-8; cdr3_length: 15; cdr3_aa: CASSLEGALFTEAFF; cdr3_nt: TGTGCCAGCAGCTTAGAGGGGGCCTTGTTCACTGAAGCTTTCTTT
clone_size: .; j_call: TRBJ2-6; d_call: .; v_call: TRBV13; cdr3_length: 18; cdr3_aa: CASSLGWASLRGANVLTF; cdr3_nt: TGTGCCAGCAGCTTAGGCTGGGCGTCCCTCAGGGGGGCCAACGTCCTGACTTTC
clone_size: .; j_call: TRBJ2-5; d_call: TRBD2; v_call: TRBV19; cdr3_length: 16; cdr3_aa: CASSPSWASGEETQYF; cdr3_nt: TGTGCCAGTAGTCCGTCGTGGGCTAGCGGGGAAGAGACCCAGTACTTC
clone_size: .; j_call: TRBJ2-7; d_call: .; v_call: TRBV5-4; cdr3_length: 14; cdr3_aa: CASSKPGQHYEQYF; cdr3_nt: TGTGCCAGCAGCAAACCGGGACAACACTACGAGCAGTACTTC
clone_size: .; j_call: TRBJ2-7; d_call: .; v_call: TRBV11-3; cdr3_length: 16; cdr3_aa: CASSGRQDLHPYEQYF; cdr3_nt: TGTGCCAGCAGCGGGCGACAGGACCTCCATCCCTACGAGCAGTACTTC
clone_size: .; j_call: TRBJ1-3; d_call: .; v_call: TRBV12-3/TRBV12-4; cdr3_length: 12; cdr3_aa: CASSLQGNTIYF; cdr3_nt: TGTGCCAGCAGTTTACAGGGGAACACCATATATTTT
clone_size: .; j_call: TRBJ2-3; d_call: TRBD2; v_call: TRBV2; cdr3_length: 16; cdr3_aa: CASRSALAGGGDTQYF; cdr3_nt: TGTGCCAGCAGGAGCGCACTAGCGGGAGGGGGAGATACGCAGTATTTT
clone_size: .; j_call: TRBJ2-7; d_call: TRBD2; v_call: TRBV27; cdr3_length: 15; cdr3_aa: CASSSVAGGSYEQYF; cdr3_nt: TGTGCCAGCAGTTCGGTAGCGGGAGGGTCCTACGAGCAGTACTTC
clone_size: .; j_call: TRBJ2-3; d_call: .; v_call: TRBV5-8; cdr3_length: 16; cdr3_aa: CASSYSSGVGTDTQYF; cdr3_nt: TGTGCCAGCAGCTATTCCTCAGGGGTTGGAACAGATACGCAGTATTTT
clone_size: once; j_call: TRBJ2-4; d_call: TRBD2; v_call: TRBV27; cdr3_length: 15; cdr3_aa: CASSSGLAGPNIQYF; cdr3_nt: TGTGCCAGCAGTTCCGGACTAGCGGGTCCCAACATTCAGTACTTC
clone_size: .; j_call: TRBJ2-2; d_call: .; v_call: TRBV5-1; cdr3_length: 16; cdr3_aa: CASSLEVGAYTGELFF; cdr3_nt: TGCGCCAGCAGCTTGGAGGTGGGGGCCTACACCGGGGAGCTGTTTTTT